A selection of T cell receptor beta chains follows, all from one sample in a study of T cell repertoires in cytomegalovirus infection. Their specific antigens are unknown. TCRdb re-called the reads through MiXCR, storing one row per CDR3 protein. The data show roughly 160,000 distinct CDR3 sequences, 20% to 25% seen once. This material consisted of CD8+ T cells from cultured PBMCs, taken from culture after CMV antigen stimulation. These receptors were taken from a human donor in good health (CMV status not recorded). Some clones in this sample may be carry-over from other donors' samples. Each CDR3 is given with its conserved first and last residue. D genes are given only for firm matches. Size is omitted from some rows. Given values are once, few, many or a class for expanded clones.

DNA: TGTGCCACCGAGGTCGGAGGACGGAGGCCTCTTAACTATGGCTACACCTTC
CDR3: CATEVGGRRPLNYGYTF
J: TRBJ1-2
length: 17
size: NA
D: NA
V: TRBV7-9

DNA: TGTGCCAGCAGCTTCCCCCGGGACAGGGGTGATGAAAAACTGTTTTTT
CDR3: CASSFPRDRGDEKLFF
J: TRBJ1-4
length: 16
size: few
D: TRBD1
V: TRBV7-9

DNA: TGTGCCAGCAGCTGGGGACAGGGGTACATCGGGAATGAGCAGTTCTTC
CDR3: CASSWGQGYIGNEQFF
J: TRBJ2-1
length: 16
size: NA
D: TRBD1
V: TRBV7-9

DNA: TGTGCCAGCAGTGAGGTCTCGCCCTTTTATGGAAACACCATATATTTT
CDR3: CASSEVSPFYGNTIYF
J: TRBJ1-3
length: 16
size: NA
D: NA
V: TRBV27

DNA: TGTGCCAGCAGCTTAGAGGGGTATGGAAACACTGAAGCTTTCTTT
CDR3: CASSLEGYGNTEAFF
J: TRBJ1-1
length: 15
size: few
D: NA
V: TRBV11-2

DNA: TGTGCCAGCAGTCCTGGACCGACTTACACCTTC
CDR3: CASSPGPTYTF
J: TRBJ1-2
length: 11
size: NA
D: NA
V: TRBV12-3/TRBV12-4

DNA: TGTGCCAGCAGCTTGTACCAACAAGAGACCCAGTACTTC
CDR3: CASSLYQQETQYF
J: TRBJ2-5
length: 13
size: few
D: NA
V: TRBV7-9

DNA: TGTGCCAGCACCTCCGGGTTTGAAGCTTTCTTT
CDR3: CASTSGFEAFF
J: TRBJ1-1
length: 11
size: few
D: NA
V: TRBV12-3/TRBV12-4

DNA: TGTGCCAGCAGCTTACCACAGGGCATGGATTCACCCCTCCACTTT
CDR3: CASSLPQGMDSPLHF
J: TRBJ1-6
length: 15
size: few
D: NA
V: TRBV7-2

DNA: TGTGCCAGCAGTCGCTCAGGGGGAGGATTAAGCTCCTACGAGCAGTACTTC
CDR3: CASSRSGGGLSSYEQYF
J: TRBJ2-7
length: 17
size: NA
D: NA
V: TRBV27

DNA: TGTGCCAGCAGCTTAAGATCCGGGGGCAAAGATTCACCCCTCCACTTT
CDR3: CASSLRSGGKDSPLHF
J: TRBJ1-6
length: 16
size: NA
D: NA
V: TRBV7-8